This is a list of T cell receptor beta chains from one sample in a study of shared clonotypes between healthy human individuals. Libraries were prepared by immunoSEQ multiplex PCR; TCRdb keeps only in-frame clonotypes and omits some of them. This repertoire shows approximately 500,000 clones, 96% found once; its top ten account for about 0.064%. Source material: naive CD4+ T cells sorted from blood. The receptor source for this set is a woman aged 25 to 39 in good health. Each CDR3 is given with its conserved first and last residue. D genes are given only for firm matches. Expanded clones get a size class; other rows say once, few or many, or leave the size out.

V	D	size	J	CDR3	DNA
TRBV18	NA	NA	TRBJ2-7	CASSPFREDEQYF	TGTGCCAGCTCCCCGTTTCGAGAAGACGAGCAGTACTTC
TRBV10-1	TRBD1	few	TRBJ1-5	CASTTTGGRNQPQHF	TGCGCCAGCACTACTACAGGGGGCCGCAATCAGCCCCAGCATTTT
TRBV20-1	NA	NA	TRBJ1-1	CSAPMNTEAFF	TGCAGTGCCCCGATGAACACTGAAGCTTTCTTT
TRBV2	NA	NA	TRBJ1-5	CASISEVSQPQHF	TGTGCCAGCATATCGGAGGTCTCCCAGCCCCAGCATTTT
TRBV4-1	NA	NA	TRBJ2-1	CASSQPLNLYNEQFF	TGCGCCAGCAGCCAACCACTTAACCTCTACAATGAGCAGTTCTTC
TRBV7-2	NA	NA	TRBJ2-1	CASSTGLWRNEQFF	TGTGCCAGCAGCACCGGACTATGGAGGAATGAGCAGTTCTTC
TRBV10-2	TRBD1	NA	TRBJ1-1	CASSKDRLNTEAFF	TGCGCCAGCAGTAAGGACAGGTTGAACACTGAAGCTTTCTTT
TRBV18	TRBD1	NA	TRBJ2-3	CASSPTGQGGTDTQYF	TGTGCCAGCTCACCTACCGGACAGGGAGGCACAGATACGCAGTATTTT
TRBV9	TRBD1	NA	TRBJ2-2	CASSVAGDRAGELFF	TGTGCCAGCAGCGTAGCGGGCGACAGGGCCGGGGAGCTGTTTTTT
TRBV6-4	NA	NA	TRBJ1-1	CASRARGGNTEAFF	TGTGCCAGCAGGGCTAGGGGAGGGAACACTGAAGCTTTCTTT
TRBV4-1	TRBD1	NA	TRBJ2-3	CASSLTGPSTDTQYF	TGCGCCAGCAGCCTGACAGGGCCATCCACAGATACGCAGTATTTT
TRBV10-3	NA	NA	TRBJ2-7	CAISDYRDSSEQYF	TGTGCCATCAGTGACTACAGGGATAGCAGCGAGCAGTACTTC
TRBV27	TRBD2	NA	TRBJ2-1	CASKGLGTTPEQFF	TGTGCCAGCAAAGGGTTAGGGACTACCCCCGAGCAGTTCTTC
TRBV2	TRBD2	NA	TRBJ2-5	CASRLAGFQETQYF	TGTGCCAGCAGACTAGCGGGCTTCCAAGAGACCCAGTACTTC
TRBV30	TRBD1	NA	TRBJ2-7	CAWARTGNPEQYF	TGTGCCTGGGCAAGGACAGGGAATCCCGAGCAGTACTTC
TRBV19	NA	NA	TRBJ1-4	CASRSRGSSSRATNEKLFF	TGTGCCAGTAGGTCCAGGGGTTCTTCGTCCCGTGCAACTAATGAAAAACTGTTTTTT
TRBV19	TRBD1	NA	TRBJ1-1	CASSRDRPSMNTEAFF	TGTGCCAGCAGCCGGGACAGGCCTTCAATGAACACTGAAGCTTTCTTT
TRBV28	NA	once	TRBJ2-7	CASSPSGYWGVSYEQYF	TGTGCCAGCAGCCCCTCGGGTTATTGGGGTGTCTCCTACGAGCAGTACTTC
TRBV7-9	TRBD1	NA	TRBJ1-4	CASSLSQGRNEKLFF	TGTGCCAGCAGCTTATCACAGGGGAGGAATGAAAAACTGTTTTTT
TRBV27	TRBD2	NA	TRBJ2-2	CASSSGLAGPGELFF	TGTGCCAGCAGTTCTGGACTAGCGGGACCCGGGGAGCTGTTTTTT
TRBV18	NA	once	TRBJ1-5	CASSPQDAGGGEPQHF	TGTGCCAGCTCACCACAGGACGCGGGGGGCGGTGAGCCCCAGCATTTT
TRBV28	NA	once	TRBJ2-7	CASSAWRSSSYEQYF	TGTGCCAGCAGTGCTTGGCGCTCAAGCTCCTACGAGCAGTACTTC
TRBV7-9	TRBD1	NA	TRBJ2-7	CASSPSYRDRGRSGEQYF	TGTGCCAGCAGCCCCTCCTACCGGGACAGGGGGCGGTCAGGCGAGCAGTACTTC
TRBV28	NA	once	TRBJ2-1	CASSPPPTYEQFF	TGTGCCAGCAGTCCCCCCCCCACATATGAGCAGTTCTTC
TRBV28	NA	NA	TRBJ1-3	CASTWAGNTIYF	TGTGCCAGCACCTGGGCCGGAAACACCATATATTTT
TRBV5-5	NA	NA	TRBJ2-7	CASSLFPRQVGDEQYF	TGTGCCAGCAGCTTGTTTCCCCGACAGGTCGGCGACGAGCAGTACTTC
TRBV2	TRBD1	NA	TRBJ1-4	CASRRQGPTNEKLFF	TGTGCCAGCAGGAGACAGGGGCCAACTAATGAAAAACTGTTTTTT
TRBV28	NA	NA	TRBJ1-4	CASSTVSTSNEKLFF	TGTGCCAGCAGTACTGTTAGCACATCAAATGAAAAACTGTTTTTT
TRBV2	TRBD1	NA	TRBJ2-7	CASSEGTGHYEQYF	TGTGCCAGCAGTGAGGGGACAGGGCATTACGAGCAGTACTTC
TRBV19	TRBD1	NA	TRBJ1-5	CASRTTGGNNQPQHF	TGTGCCAGTAGGACGACAGGGGGCAACAATCAGCCCCAGCATTTT